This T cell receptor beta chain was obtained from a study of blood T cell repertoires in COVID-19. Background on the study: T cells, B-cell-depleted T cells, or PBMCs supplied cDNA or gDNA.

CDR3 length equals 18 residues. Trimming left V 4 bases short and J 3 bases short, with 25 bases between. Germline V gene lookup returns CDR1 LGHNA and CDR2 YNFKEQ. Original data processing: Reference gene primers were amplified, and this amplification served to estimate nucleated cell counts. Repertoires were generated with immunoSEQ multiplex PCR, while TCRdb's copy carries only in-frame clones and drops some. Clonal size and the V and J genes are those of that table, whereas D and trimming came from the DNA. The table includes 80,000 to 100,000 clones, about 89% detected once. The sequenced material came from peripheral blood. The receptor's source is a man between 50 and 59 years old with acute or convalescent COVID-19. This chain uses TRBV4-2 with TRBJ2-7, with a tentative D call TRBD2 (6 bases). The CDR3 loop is CASSRTIGGSAVGYEQYF. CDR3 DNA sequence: TGTGCCAGCAGCCGCACGATTGGGGGGAGTGCTGTCGGCTACGAGCAGTACTTC.